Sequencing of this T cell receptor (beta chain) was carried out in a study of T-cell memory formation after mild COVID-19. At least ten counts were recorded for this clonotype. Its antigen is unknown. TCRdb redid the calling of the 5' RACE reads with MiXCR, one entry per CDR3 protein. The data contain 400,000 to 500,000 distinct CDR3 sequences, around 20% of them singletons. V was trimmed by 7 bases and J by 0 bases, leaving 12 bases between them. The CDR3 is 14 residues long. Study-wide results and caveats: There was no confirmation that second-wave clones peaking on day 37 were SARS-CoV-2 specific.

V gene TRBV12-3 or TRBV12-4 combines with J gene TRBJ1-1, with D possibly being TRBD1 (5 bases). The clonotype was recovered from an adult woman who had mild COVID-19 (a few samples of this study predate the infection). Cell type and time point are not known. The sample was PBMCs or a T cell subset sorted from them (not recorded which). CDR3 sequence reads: CASTPDIMNTEAFF. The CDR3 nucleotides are TGTGCCAGCACACCGGACATCATGAACACTGAAGCTTTCTTT.